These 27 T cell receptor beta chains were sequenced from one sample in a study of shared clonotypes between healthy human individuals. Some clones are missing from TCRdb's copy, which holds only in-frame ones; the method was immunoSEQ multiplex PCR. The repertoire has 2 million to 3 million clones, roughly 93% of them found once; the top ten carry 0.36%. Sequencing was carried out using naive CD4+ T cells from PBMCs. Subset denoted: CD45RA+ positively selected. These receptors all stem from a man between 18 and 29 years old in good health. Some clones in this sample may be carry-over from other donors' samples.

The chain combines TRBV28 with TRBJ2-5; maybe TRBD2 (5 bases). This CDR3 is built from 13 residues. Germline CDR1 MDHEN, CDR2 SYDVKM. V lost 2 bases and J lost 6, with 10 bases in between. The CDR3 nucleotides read TGTGCCAGCAGTTTAGATCGGAGGAAGACCCAGTACTTC. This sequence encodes CASSLDRRKTQYF.

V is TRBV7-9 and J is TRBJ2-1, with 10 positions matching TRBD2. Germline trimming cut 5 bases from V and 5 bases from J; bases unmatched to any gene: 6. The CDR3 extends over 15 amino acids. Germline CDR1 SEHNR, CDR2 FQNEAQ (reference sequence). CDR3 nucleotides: TGTGCCAGCAGCACAAGACTAGCGGGCGACAATGAGCAGTTCTTC. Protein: CASSTRLAGDNEQFF.

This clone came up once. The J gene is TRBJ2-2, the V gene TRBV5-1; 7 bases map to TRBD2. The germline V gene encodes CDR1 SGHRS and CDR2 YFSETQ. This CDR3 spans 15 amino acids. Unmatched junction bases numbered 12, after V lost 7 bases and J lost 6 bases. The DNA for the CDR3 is TGCGCCAGCGTCGGGGGGAGCGACTTATCCGGGGAGCTGTTTTTT. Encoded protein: CASVGGSDLSGELFF.

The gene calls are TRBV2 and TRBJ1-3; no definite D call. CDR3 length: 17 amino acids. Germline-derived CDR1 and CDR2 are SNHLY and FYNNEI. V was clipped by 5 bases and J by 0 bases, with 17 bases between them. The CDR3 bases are TGTGCCAGCAGTCGAAGGACCATTGATAGCTCTGGAAACACCATATATTTT. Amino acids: CASSRRTIDSSGNTIYF.

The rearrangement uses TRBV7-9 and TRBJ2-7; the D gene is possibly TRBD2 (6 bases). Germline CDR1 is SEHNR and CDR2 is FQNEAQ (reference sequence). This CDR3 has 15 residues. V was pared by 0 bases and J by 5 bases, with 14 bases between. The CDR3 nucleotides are TGTGCCAGCAGCTTAGCGCGGGGCTCTGGACACGAGCAGTACTTC. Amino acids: CASSLARGSGHEQYF.

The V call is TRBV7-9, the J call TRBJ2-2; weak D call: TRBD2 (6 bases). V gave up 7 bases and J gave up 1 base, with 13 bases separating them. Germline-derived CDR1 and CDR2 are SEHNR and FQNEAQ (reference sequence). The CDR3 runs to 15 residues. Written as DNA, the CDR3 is TGTGCCAGCACCCTGTGGGGAGGGAACACCGGGGAGCTGTTTTTT. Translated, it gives CASTLWGGNTGELFF.

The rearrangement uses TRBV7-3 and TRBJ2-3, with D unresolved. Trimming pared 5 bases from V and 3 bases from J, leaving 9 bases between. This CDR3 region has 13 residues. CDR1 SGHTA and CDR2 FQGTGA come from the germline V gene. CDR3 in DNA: TGTGCCAGCAGCCCGACTGTTACAGATACGCAGTATTTT. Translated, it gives CASSPTVTDTQYF. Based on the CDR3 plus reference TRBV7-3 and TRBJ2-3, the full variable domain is GAGVSQTPSNKVTEKGKYVELRCDPISGHTALYWYRQSLGQGPEFLIYFQGTGAADDSGLPNDRFFAVRPEGSVSTLKIQRTERGDSAVYLCASSPTVTDTQYFGPGTRLTVL.

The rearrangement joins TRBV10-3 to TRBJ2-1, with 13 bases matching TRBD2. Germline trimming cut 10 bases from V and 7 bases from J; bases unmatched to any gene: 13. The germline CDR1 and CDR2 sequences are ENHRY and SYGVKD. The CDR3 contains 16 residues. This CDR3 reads CATAPITSGRGNEQFF. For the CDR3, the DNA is TGTGCCACGGCACCAATTACTAGCGGGAGGGGGAATGAGCAGTTCTTC.

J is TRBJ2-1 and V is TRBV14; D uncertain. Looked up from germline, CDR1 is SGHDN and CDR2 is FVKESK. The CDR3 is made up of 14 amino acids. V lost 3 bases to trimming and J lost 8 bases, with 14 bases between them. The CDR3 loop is CASSHGRIRDEQFF. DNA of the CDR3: TGTGCCAGCAGCCACGGACGGATACGCGATGAGCAGTTCTTC.

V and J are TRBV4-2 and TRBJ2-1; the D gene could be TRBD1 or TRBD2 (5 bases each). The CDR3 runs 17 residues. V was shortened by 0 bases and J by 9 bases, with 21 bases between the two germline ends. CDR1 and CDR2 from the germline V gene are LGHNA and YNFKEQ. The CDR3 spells CASSQDQGLAFWGEQFF. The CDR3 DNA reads TGTGCCAGCAGCCAAGATCAGGGTCTAGCTTTTTGGGGTGAGCAGTTCTTC.

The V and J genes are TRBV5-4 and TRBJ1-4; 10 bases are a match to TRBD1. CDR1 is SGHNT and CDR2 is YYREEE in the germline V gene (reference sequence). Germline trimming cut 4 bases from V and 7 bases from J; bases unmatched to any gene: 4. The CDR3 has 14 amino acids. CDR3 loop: CASSHRDRGEKLFF. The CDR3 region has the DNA TGTGCCAGCAGCCACCGGGACAGGGGTGAAAAACTGTTTTTT.

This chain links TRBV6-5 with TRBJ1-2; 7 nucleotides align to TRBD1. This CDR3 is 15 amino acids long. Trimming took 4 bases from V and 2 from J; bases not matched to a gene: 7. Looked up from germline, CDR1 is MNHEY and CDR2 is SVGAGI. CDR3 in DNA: TGTGCCAGCAGTTCAAACAGGGGCGCCAACTATGGCTACACCTTC. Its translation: CASSSNRGANYGYTF.

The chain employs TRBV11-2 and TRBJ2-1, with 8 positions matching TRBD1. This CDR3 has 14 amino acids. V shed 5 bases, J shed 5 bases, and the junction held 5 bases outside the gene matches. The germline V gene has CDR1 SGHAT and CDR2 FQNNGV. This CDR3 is CASSPQGAHNEQFF. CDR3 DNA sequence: TGTGCCAGCAGCCCGCAGGGGGCGCACAATGAGCAGTTCTTC.

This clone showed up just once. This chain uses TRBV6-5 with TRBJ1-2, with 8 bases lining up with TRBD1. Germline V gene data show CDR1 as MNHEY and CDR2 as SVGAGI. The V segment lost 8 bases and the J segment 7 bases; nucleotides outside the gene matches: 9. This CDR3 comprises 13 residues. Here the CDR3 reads CASHRQGAGGYTF. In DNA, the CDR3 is TGTGCCAGCCACCGGCAGGGGGCCGGTGGCTACACCTTC.

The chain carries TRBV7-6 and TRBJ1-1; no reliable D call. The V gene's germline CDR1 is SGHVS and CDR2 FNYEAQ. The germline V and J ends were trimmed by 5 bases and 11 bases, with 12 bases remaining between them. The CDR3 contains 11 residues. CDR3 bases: TGTGCCAGCAGCCCCCTTAGGAGGGCTTTCTTT. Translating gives CASSPLRRAFF. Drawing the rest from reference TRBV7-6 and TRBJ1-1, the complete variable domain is GAGVSQSPRYKVTKRGQDVALRCDPISGHVSLYWYRQALGQGPEFLTYFNYEAQQDKSGLPNDRFSAERPEGSISTLTIQRTEQRDSAMYRCASSPLRRAFFGQGTRLTVV.

The CDR3: CASSEYYDSNQPQHF. The CDR3 bases are TGTGCCAGCAGTGAATATTACGATAGCAATCAGCCCCAGCATTTT. The V gene is TRBV25-1, the J gene TRBJ1-5, with D hard to call. Trimming removed 0 bases at V and 0 bases at J, with 6 bases between. This CDR3 is built from 15 residues. Germline V gene data show CDR1 as MGHDK and CDR2 as SYGVNS.

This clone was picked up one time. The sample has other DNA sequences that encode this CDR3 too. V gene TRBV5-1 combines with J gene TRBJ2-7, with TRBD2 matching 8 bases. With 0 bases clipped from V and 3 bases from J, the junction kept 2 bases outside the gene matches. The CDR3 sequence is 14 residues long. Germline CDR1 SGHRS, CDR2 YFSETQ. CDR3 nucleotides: TGCGCCAGCAGCTTGGCAAGCGGGAGCTACGAGCAGTACTTC. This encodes CASSLASGSYEQYF.

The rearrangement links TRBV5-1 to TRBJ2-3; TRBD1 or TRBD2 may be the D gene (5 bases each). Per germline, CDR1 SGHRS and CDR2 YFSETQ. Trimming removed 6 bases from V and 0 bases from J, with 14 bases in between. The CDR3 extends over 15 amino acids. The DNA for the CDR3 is TGCGCCAGCACCATAACTGGGGGTAGCACAGATACGCAGTATTTT. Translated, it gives CASTITGGSTDTQYF.

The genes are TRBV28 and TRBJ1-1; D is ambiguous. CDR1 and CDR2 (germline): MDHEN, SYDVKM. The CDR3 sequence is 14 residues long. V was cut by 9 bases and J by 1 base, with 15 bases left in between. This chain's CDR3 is CASNSRWRNTEAFF. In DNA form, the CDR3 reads TGTGCCAGTAACTCGAGGTGGCGGAACACTGAAGCTTTCTTT.

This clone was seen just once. This CDR3 reads CASSPPGAGVWADTQYF. CDR3 DNA: TGTGCCAGCTCACCACCGGGGGCGGGAGTTTGGGCAGATACGCAGTATTTT. The chain has TRBV18 and TRBJ2-3, with TRBD2 as a possible D gene (7 bases). The CDR3 sequence is 17 residues long. The V and J ends lost 0 bases and 4 bases respectively, with 17 bases between them. Germline V gene data show CDR1 as KGHSH and CDR2 as LQKENI.

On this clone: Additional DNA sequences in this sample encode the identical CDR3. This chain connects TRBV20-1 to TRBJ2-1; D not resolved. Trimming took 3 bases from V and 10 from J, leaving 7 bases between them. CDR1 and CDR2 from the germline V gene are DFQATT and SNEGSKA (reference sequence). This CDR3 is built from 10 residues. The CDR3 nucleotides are TGCAGTGCTAGCGGCAGAGAGCAGTTCTTC. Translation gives CSASGREQFF.

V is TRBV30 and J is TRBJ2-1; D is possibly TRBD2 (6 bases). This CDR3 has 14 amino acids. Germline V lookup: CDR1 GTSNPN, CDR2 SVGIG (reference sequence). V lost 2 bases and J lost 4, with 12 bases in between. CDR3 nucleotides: TGTGCCTGGAGTCAACTAGCTCTTTACAATGAGCAGTTCTTC. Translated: CAWSQLALYNEQFF.

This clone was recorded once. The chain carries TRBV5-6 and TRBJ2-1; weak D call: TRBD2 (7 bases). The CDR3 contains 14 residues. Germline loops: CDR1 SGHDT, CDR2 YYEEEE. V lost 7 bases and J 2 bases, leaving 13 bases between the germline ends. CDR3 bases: TGTGCCAGCGGCTGGGGGGGCCCCTACAATGAGCAGTTCTTC. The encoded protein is CASGWGGPYNEQFF.

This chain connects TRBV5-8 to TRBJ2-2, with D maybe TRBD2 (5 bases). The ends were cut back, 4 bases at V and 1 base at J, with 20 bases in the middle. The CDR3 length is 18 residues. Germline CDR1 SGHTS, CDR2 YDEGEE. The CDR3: CASSLPLGAFLNTGELFF. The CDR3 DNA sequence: TGTGCCAGCAGCCTGCCTCTGGGAGCCTTCCTGAACACCGGGGAGCTGTTTTTT.

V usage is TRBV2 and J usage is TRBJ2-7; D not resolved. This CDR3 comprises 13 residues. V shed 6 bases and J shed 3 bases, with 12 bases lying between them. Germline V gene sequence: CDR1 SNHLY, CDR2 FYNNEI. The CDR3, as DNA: TGTGCCAGCAGCGCCAACGGTCTCTACGAGCAGTACTTC. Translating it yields CASSANGLYEQYF. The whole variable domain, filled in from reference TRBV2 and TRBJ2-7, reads EPEVTQTPSHQVTQMGQEVILRCVPISNHLYFYWYRQILGQKVEFLVSFYNNEISEKSEIFDDQFSVERPDGSNFTLKIRSTKLEDSAMYFCASSANGLYEQYFGPGTRLTVT.

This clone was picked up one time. CDR3 protein: CASRSGGYSNQPQHF. CDR3 DNA: TGTGCCAGCAGGTCGGGGGGCTATAGCAATCAGCCCCAGCATTTT. The chain has TRBV28 and TRBJ1-5; TRBD1 might be the D (6 bases). The CDR3 has 15 residues. V was shortened by 6 bases and J by 0 bases, with 12 bases between the two germline ends. Germline-derived CDR1 and CDR2 are MDHEN and SYDVKM.

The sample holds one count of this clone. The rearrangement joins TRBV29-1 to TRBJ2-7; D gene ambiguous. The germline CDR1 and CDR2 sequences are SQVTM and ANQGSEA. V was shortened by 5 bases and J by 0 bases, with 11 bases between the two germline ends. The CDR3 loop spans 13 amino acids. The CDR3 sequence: CSVTRTDSYEQYF. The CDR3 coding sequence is TGCAGCGTTACTCGGACGGACTCCTACGAGCAGTACTTC.